These 11 T cell receptor beta chains came from one sample sequenced in a study of T-cell reconstitution after alpha-beta-depleted transplantation in children. Unique molecular identifiers were used to barcode this TCRbeta library. Via MiXCR, TCRdb re-called the PCR reads, giving one row per CDR3 protein. The profile shows around 250,000 distinct CDR3 sequences, approximately 9.6% of them singletons. The sequencing here drew on PBMCs from the stem cell graft donor, taken from the stem cell graft. These receptors all come from a human donor who donated a stem cell graft to a child with SCID.

There are a few counts of this clonotype. The chain combines TRBV6-1 with TRBJ2-5, with D possibly being TRBD2 (6 bases). Germline-derived CDR1 and CDR2 are MNHNS and SASEGT. The CDR3 spans 19 residues. Deletions cut 1 base from V and 0 bases from J, with 21 bases between. The CDR3 nucleotides read TGTGCCAGCAGTGAAGAAGTCGTAGCGGCTACTCCCTACCAAGAGACCCAGTACTTC. Its translation is CASSEEVVAATPYQETQYF.

The chain is built from TRBV5-5 and TRBJ2-2; 11 nucleotides line up with TRBD1. V dropped 2 bases and J dropped 5; count of bases not matched to a gene: 8. The CDR3 is made up of 17 amino acids. Germline V gene sequence: CDR1 SGHKS, CDR2 YYEKEE (reference sequence). CDR3 sequence: CASSFNRDRGRTGELFF. In nucleotides, the CDR3 is TGTGCCAGCAGCTTTAACCGGGACAGGGGGAGGACCGGGGAGCTGTTTTTT.

This chain links TRBV6-5 with TRBJ1-2, with no clear D. Germline V gene data show CDR1 as MNHEY and CDR2 as SVGAGI. The V end was cut by 2 bases, the J end by 8 bases, with 12 bases between. CDR3 length equals 13 residues. Here the CDR3 reads CASSYGPGEGYTF. The CDR3 bases are TGTGCCAGCAGTTACGGACCGGGTGAGGGCTACACCTTC.

CDR3 nucleotide sequence: TGTGCCAGCAGTAGATTAGAGCCGACAGGAATTAATCGCAATTCACCCCTCCACTTT. Protein sequence: CASSRLEPTGINRNSPLHF. This chain joins TRBV2 and TRBJ1-6, with D tentatively TRBD1 (6 bases). With 5 bases removed from V and 7 bases from J, the gap between germline ends came to 27 bases. CDR3 length: 19 residues. CDR1 and CDR2 (germline): SNHLY, FYNNEI. The entire variable domain, with the rest obtained from reference TRBV2 and TRBJ1-6, is as follows: EPEVTQTPSHQVTQMGQEVILRCVPISNHLYFYWYRQILGQKVEFLVSFYNNEISEKSEIFDDQFSVERPDGSNFTLKIRSTKLEDSAMYFCASSRLEPTGINRNSPLHFGNGTRLTVT.

J is TRBJ1-2 and V is TRBV10-3; D gene ambiguous. The CDR3 consists of 12 residues. Between the trimmed V and J ends, which lost 8 bases and 5 bases, there was a span of 12 bases. The germline V gene encodes CDR1 ENHRY and CDR2 SYGVKD. For the CDR3, the DNA is TGTGCCATCTCCCCCACGGTTTATGGCTACACCTTC. Protein: CAISPTVYGYTF.

This sequence joins TRBV12-3 or TRBV12-4 and TRBJ2-2, with unresolved D. The CDR3 loop spans 15 amino acids. Trimming pared 3 bases from V and 0 bases from J, leaving 8 bases between. The CDR3 DNA follows: TGTGCCAGCAGTTTTGGCAGGACGAACACCGGGGAGCTGTTTTTT. This encodes CASSFGRTNTGELFF.

This chain uses TRBV28 with TRBJ2-5, with a tentative D call TRBD1 (7 bases). This CDR3 spans 15 amino acids. The germline V gene has CDR1 MDHEN and CDR2 SYDVKM. Trimming shortened V by 7 bases and J by 2 bases, and 17 bases separated the two germline ends. CDR3 nucleotides: TGTGCCAGCACCAGTCAGGGGGGTGGACAAGAGACCCAGTACTTC. Its protein product is CASTSQGGGQETQYF.

The chain is built from TRBV18 and TRBJ2-1; D may correspond to TRBD1 or TRBD2 (5 bases each). The germline CDR1 and CDR2 sequences are KGHSH and LQKENI. There are 17 residues in the CDR3. V dropped 2 bases and J dropped 7 bases, with 21 bases sitting between them. CDR3 in amino acids: CASSPSAAGSHRNEQFF. The CDR3 DNA reads as TGTGCCAGCTCACCAAGTGCGGCAGGGAGTCATCGGAATGAGCAGTTCTTC.

There are a few counts of this clonotype. The chain links TRBV7-2 to TRBJ2-7, with a possible D match to TRBD2 (5 bases). Between the trimmed V and J ends, which lost 3 bases and 4 bases, there was a span of 10 bases. CDR1 and CDR2 from the germline V gene are SGHTA and FQGNSA. This CDR3 region has 13 residues. Written as DNA, the CDR3 is TGTGCCAGCAGCTTTACGGGATTATACGAGCAGTACTTC. This encodes CASSFTGLYEQYF. Complete variable domain (other parts from reference TRBV7-2 and TRBJ2-7): GAGVSQSPSNKVTEKGKDVELRCDPISGHTALYWYRQSLGQGLEFLIYFQGNSAPDKSGLPSDRFSAERTGGSVSTLTIQRTQQEDSAVYLCASSFTGLYEQYFGPGTRLTVT.

This chain uses TRBV9 with TRBJ1-6; 8 positions match TRBD1. The J segment lost 5 bases and the V segment lost 2 bases, leaving 3 bases of the junction unmatched. The CDR3 has 15 amino acids. Germline V CDR1 and CDR2: SGDLS, YYNGEE. The CDR3 DNA reads TGTGCCAGCAGCGTCCAGGGGGCTGATAATTCACCCCTCCACTTT. Its translation: CASSVQGADNSPLHF.

V gene TRBV5-1 combines with J gene TRBJ2-7; 7 nucleotides agree with TRBD1. V shed 2 bases, J shed 2 bases, and the junction held 10 bases outside the gene matches. The CDR3 contains 16 residues. CDR1 SGHRS and CDR2 YFSETQ come from the germline V gene. CDR3 DNA sequence: TGCGCCAGCAGCTTTTCGTCGGGACAGTTCGCCTACGAGCAGTACTTC. This translates into CASSFSSGQFAYEQYF.